A selection of T cell receptor beta chains follows, all from one sample in a study of blood T cells in healthy people across ages. One entry per CDR3 protein results from TCRdb running MiXCR on the 5' RACE reads. This sample has 550,000 to 650,000 distinct CDR3 sequences, with 25% to 30% found just once. The specimen sequenced was blood. These receptors all stem from an elderly woman in good health. CDR3s leave out the opening cysteine and the closing phenylalanine or tryptophan. A D gene is named only where the DNA matches it firmly.

>TRBJ1-1|TRBV6-2/TRBV6-3|TRBD1
ATHRGGTEAF
>TRBJ2-7|TRBV7-2|NA
ASSLGPTGEQY
>TRBJ2-5|TRBV20-1|NA
SASVSSRPTETQY
>TRBJ2-1|TRBV12-3/TRBV12-4|TRBD1
ASILGQGYNEQF
>TRBJ2-5|TRBV10-3|NA
AIRPAGQQETQY
>TRBJ2-7|TRBV9|NA
ASSVGGPEQY
>TRBJ2-5|TRBV19|NA
ASSPGGNRIQETQY
>TRBJ2-5|TRBV6-1|NA
ASSDSGRETQY
>TRBJ2-5|TRBV30|NA
AWSVRTANEQY
>TRBJ1-1|TRBV6-6|NA
ASSVQGDTEAF
>TRBJ2-5|TRBV7-2|NA
ASSLELAAQETQY
>TRBJ1-2|TRBV12-3/TRBV12-4|NA
ASSLRPYGYT
>TRBJ2-4|TRBV12-3/TRBV12-4|NA
ASSSRGLAKNIQY
>TRBJ1-1|TRBV6-5|NA
ASSYDIGTEAF